The 17 T cell receptor beta chains below come from one sample, sequenced in a study of OX40 agonist ivuxolimab in advanced cancers. This table comes from immunoSEQ multiplex PCR, and its TCRdb copy is limited to in-frame clones, with some not included. The data contain 60,000 or so clones, 87% of them singletons. The sequenced sample was CD4+ or CD8+ T cells sorted from blood, obtained in a trial of the OX40 agonist ivuxolimab. All receptors come from an adult with an advanced solid tumor such as melanoma, head and neck, liver or kidney cancer.

V is TRBV6-1 and J is TRBJ1-5; tentatively, D is TRBD1 (6 bases). V dropped 4 bases and J dropped 7 bases, with 14 bases sitting between them. Germline loops: CDR1 MNHNS, CDR2 SASEGT. This CDR3 spans 14 amino acids. The CDR3, as DNA: TGTGCCAGCAGTGGAGGGGGGGGCCGGCAGCCCCAGCATTTT. Its protein is CASSGGGGRQPQHF.

The chain has TRBV19 and TRBJ2-3; no firm D call. This CDR3 spans 13 amino acids. The germline CDR1 and CDR2 sequences are LNHDA and SQIVND (reference sequence). The V end lost 5 bases, the J end lost 3 bases, and 9 bases lay between the germline ends. The CDR3 DNA follows: TGTGCCAGTAGTCCCGCTCAAACAGATACGCAGTATTTT. Amino acids: CASSPAQTDTQYF.

A single count supports this clone. The rearrangement uses TRBV9 and TRBJ1-3; TRBD1 matches at 9 bases. With 3 bases clipped from V and 8 bases from J, the junction kept 12 bases outside the gene matches. Germline-derived CDR1 and CDR2 are SGDLS and YYNGEE. The CDR3 has 16 residues. The CDR3 spells CASSATGTGRSDTIYF. The DNA for the CDR3 is TGTGCCAGCAGCGCTACCGGGACAGGGAGGTCGGACACCATATATTTT.

V and J are TRBV9 and TRBJ2-3; D is possibly TRBD2 (6 bases). Germline V gives CDR1 SGDLS, CDR2 YYNGEE. The ends were cut back, 2 bases at V and 4 bases at J, with 8 bases in the middle. The CDR3 is 13 amino acids. CDR3 DNA sequence: TGTGCCAGCAGCGTCGGACTATCAGATACGCAGTATTTT. This translates into CASSVGLSDTQYF.

CDR3: CAISVGSGGAYTGELFF. CDR3 coding DNA: TGTGCCATCAGTGTTGGAAGCGGGGGGGCGTACACCGGGGAGCTGTTTTTT. The rearrangement joins TRBV10-3 to TRBJ2-2; 10 nucleotides match TRBD2. The ends lost 4 bases at V and 3 bases at J; junction bases unmatched: 8. This CDR3 has 17 residues. CDR1 and CDR2 from the germline V gene are ENHRY and SYGVKD.

V usage is TRBV5-4 and J usage is TRBJ1-2; D remains ambiguous. CDR1 and CDR2 (germline): SGHNT, YYREEE (reference sequence). The CDR3 loop spans 15 amino acids. The germline V and J ends were trimmed by 0 bases and 7 bases, with 16 bases remaining between them. CDR3 sequence reads: CASSLVGRRAGGYTF. The CDR3 coding sequence is TGTGCCAGCAGCTTGGTGGGTCGAAGGGCGGGTGGCTACACCTTC. Full variable domain (missing parts from reference TRBV5-4 and TRBJ1-2): ETGVTQSPTHLIKTRGQQVTLRCSSQSGHNTVSWYQQALGQGPQFIFQYYREEENGRGNFPPRFSGLQFPNYSSELNVNALELDDSALYLCASSLVGRRAGGYTFGSGTRLTVV.

This chain joins TRBV14 and TRBJ1-6, with D uncertain. The germline V gene has CDR1 SGHDN and CDR2 FVKESK. CDR3 size: 14 residues. The germline V and J ends were trimmed by 0 bases and 8 bases, with 8 bases remaining between them. CDR3 amino acids: CASSQDLGYSPLHF. CDR3 in DNA: TGTGCCAGCAGCCAAGATCTGGGATATTCACCCCTCCACTTT.

The rearrangement uses TRBV6-5 and TRBJ1-6; 7 nucleotides match TRBD1. V gave up 4 bases and J gave up 10 bases; unmatched junction bases: 4. The CDR3 covers 13 residues. Germline V gene sequence: CDR1 MNHEY, CDR2 SVGAGI. CDR3: CASSSTGDSPLHF. Written as DNA, the CDR3 is TGTGCCAGCAGTTCAACAGGGGACTCACCCCTCCACTTT.

This clone was observed a few times. The chain recombines TRBV6-5 with TRBJ2-2, with 12 nucleotides matching TRBD2. This CDR3 has 14 amino acids. CDR1 is MNHEY, CDR2 SVGAGI, per germline. With V trimmed by 7 bases and J by 7 bases, 4 bases remained unmatched. Here the CDR3 DNA reads TGTGCCAGCACTAGCGGGAGGGGAATCGGGGAGCTGTTTTTT. Its protein is CASTSGRGIGELFF.

This rearrangement joins TRBV20-1 to TRBJ2-1; no clear D gene. The V gene lost 5 bases and the J gene lost 10 bases, with 9 bases spanning the gap. In germline, CDR1 is DFQATT, CDR2 SNEGSKA (reference sequence). The CDR3 consists of 10 residues. The DNA of the CDR3 is TGCAGTGCTGGGATAGGCGAGCAGTTCTTC. It yields the protein CSAGIGEQFF.

V gene TRBV30 combines with J gene TRBJ2-7; the D gene could be TRBD1 or TRBD2 (5 bases each). The germline V gene encodes CDR1 GTSNPN and CDR2 SVGIG (reference sequence). V lost 2 bases to trimming and J lost 3 bases, with 11 bases between them. The length of the CDR3 is 13 residues. The CDR3 is CAWSPGRIYEQYF. The CDR3 DNA follows: TGTGCCTGGAGTCCGGGACGGATCTACGAGCAGTACTTC.

The chain has TRBV27 and TRBJ1-1; TRBD1 matches at 7 bases. This CDR3 is built from 14 residues. The germline V gene has CDR1 MNHEY and CDR2 SMNVEV (reference sequence). J was trimmed by 7 bases and V by 0 bases; bases with no gene match: 5. As DNA, the CDR3 is TGTGCCAGCAGTTTATCGAGGGGGCGCGGTGAAGCTTTCTTT. It yields the protein CASSLSRGRGEAFF.

The J gene is TRBJ2-5, the V gene TRBV9, with D perhaps being TRBD1 or TRBD2 (5 bases each). CDR1 and CDR2 from the germline V gene are SGDLS and YYNGEE. The CDR3 is 15 residues long. V dropped 0 bases and J dropped 4 bases, with 13 bases sitting between them. CDR3 sequence: CASSVEVSGRETQYF. The CDR3 nucleotides are TGTGCCAGCAGCGTAGAAGTCTCGGGGCGAGAGACCCAGTACTTC.

A few counts support this clone. This chain connects TRBV5-1 to TRBJ2-2; 9 nucleotides line up with TRBD2. The V gene end was trimmed by 5 bases and the J gene end by 3 bases; junction bases not matched to a gene: 5. The CDR3 contains 15 residues. Germline lookup yields CDR1 SGHRS and CDR2 YFSETQ. CDR3 residues: CASRPRGGDTGELFF. The DNA of the CDR3 is TGCGCCAGCAGGCCGCGGGGGGGCGACACCGGGGAGCTGTTTTTT.

V and J are TRBV10-1 and TRBJ1-3; a weak D match, TRBD1 (5 bases). Germline CDR1 and CDR2: WNHNN and SYGVQD (reference sequence). This CDR3 spans 14 amino acids. V was clipped by 5 bases and J by 0 bases, with 8 bases between them. CDR3 nucleotide sequence: TGCGCCAGCAGTCCGGACACCTCTGGAAACACCATATATTTT. It translates to CASSPDTSGNTIYF.

The V call is TRBV10-3, the J call TRBJ1-1; 7 positions match TRBD1. V gave up 11 bases and J gave up 0 bases; unmatched junction bases: 6. Germline V gene data show CDR1 as ENHRY and CDR2 as SYGVKD. This CDR3 has 13 amino acids. The chain's CDR3 is CASRDSLNTEAFF. The CDR3 nucleotides are TGTGCCTCCCGGGACAGCTTGAACACTGAAGCTTTCTTT.

In its sample, this clone was seen once. J is TRBJ2-7 and V is TRBV4-1; TRBD1 agrees at 7 bases. J lost 0 bases, V lost 5 bases, and 10 bases had no gene match. Looked up from germline, CDR1 is MGHRA and CDR2 is YSYEKL. CDR3 length: 16 residues. CDR3 residues: CASSSTVDRISYEQYF. As DNA, the CDR3 is TGCGCCAGCAGCTCCACAGTGGACAGGATCTCCTACGAGCAGTACTTC.